Following are 27 T cell receptor beta chains from one sample sequenced in a study of T cell responses to AZD1222 COVID-19 vaccine. This table comes from immunoSEQ multiplex PCR, and its TCRdb copy is limited to in-frame clones, with some not included. This table has about 260,000 clones, 85% to 95% appearing once. The sample here was peripheral blood, taken on day 0 of AZD1222 vaccination. The receptor set was obtained from an adult in good health.

The chain joins TRBV28 to TRBJ1-6; TRBD1 aligns across 11 bases. V dropped 3 bases and J dropped 6; count of bases not matched to a gene: 4. The CDR3 spans 16 residues. Germline values: CDR1 MDHEN, CDR2 SYDVKM. The CDR3 here is CASSFRTGGTNSPLHF. The CDR3 bases are TGTGCCAGCAGTTTCCGGACAGGGGGCACTAATTCACCCCTCCACTTT.

This rearrangement joins TRBV2 to TRBJ2-5; D not resolved. There are 12 residues in the CDR3. V was cut by 6 bases and J by 1 base, with 6 bases left in between. From germline, CDR1 is SNHLY and CDR2 FYNNEI. Written as DNA, the CDR3 is TGTGCCAGCAGCCCGACCCAAGAGACCCAGTACTTC. This gives the protein CASSPTQETQYF.

The V and J genes are TRBV7-3 and TRBJ2-1; D is undetermined. V was cut by 1 base and J by 0 bases, with 10 bases left in between. This CDR3 has 16 residues. Germline CDR1 is SGHTA and CDR2 is FQGTGA. Here the CDR3 DNA reads TGTGCCAGCAGCTTAAACCCGGCCGCCTCCTACAATGAGCAGTTCTTC. It yields the protein CASSLNPAASYNEQFF.

The chain couples TRBV30 to TRBJ2-7, with D possibly matching TRBD1 (5 bases). This CDR3 comprises 14 residues. Germline CDR1 GTSNPN, CDR2 SVGIG (reference sequence). Trimming removed 3 bases from V and 5 bases from J, with 17 bases in between. In DNA, the CDR3 is TGTGCCTGGAGCGTTGGTGGGGCCAGTGACGAGCAGTACTTC. Translation gives CAWSVGGASDEQYF.

The chain uses TRBV6-5 and TRBJ2-7; D unclear. The CDR3 length is 14 residues. Germline V gene data show CDR1 as MNHEY and CDR2 as SVGAGI. Trimming removed 10 bases at V and 1 base at J, with 17 bases between. CDR3 sequence reads: CATPAGSISYEQYF. As DNA, the CDR3 is TGTGCCACTCCCGCAGGCAGTATTTCCTACGAGCAGTACTTC.

The rearrangement links TRBV7-9 to TRBJ2-5, with 11 bases identical to TRBD2. The CDR3 is 14 residues long. Germline CDR1 SEHNR, CDR2 FQNEAQ (reference sequence). V lost 5 bases, J lost 3 bases, and 2 bases stayed unmatched. The CDR3 DNA is TGTGCCAGCAGCAAGACTAGCGGGAAAGAGACCCAGTACTTC. Residues: CASSKTSGKETQYF.

This CDR3 is CASSGAGGGYNEQFF. CDR3 DNA sequence: TGTGCCAGCAGTGGAGCGGGAGGAGGCTACAATGAGCAGTTCTTC. The genes are TRBV6-1 and TRBJ2-1; 9 positions agree with TRBD2. Germline CDR1 and CDR2: MNHNS and SASEGT. J lost 3 bases, V lost 4 bases, and 4 bases had no gene match. There are 15 residues in the CDR3.

V gene TRBV6-2 or TRBV6-3 combines with J gene TRBJ2-5, with 7 nucleotides matching TRBD2. CDR3 length: 16 amino acids. Unmatched junction bases numbered 13, after V lost 4 bases and J lost 5 bases. The germline gives CDR1 MNHEY, CDR2 SVGEGT. The DNA for the CDR3 is TGTGCCAGCAGTTCCATCCGGGAGGCCGTCGGGGAGACCCAGTACTTC. This gives the protein CASSSIREAVGETQYF.

The chain combines TRBV30 with TRBJ2-7; TRBD1 is a possible D gene (6 bases). V was cut by 0 bases and J by 3 bases, with 15 bases left in between. Germline-derived CDR1 and CDR2 are GTSNPN and SVGIG (reference sequence). The CDR3 totals 15 residues. The CDR3, as DNA: TGTGCCTGGAGTGTAGGACAGCATTTAGTCTACGAGCAGTACTTC. It translates to CAWSVGQHLVYEQYF.

The rearrangement uses TRBV5-1 and TRBJ2-1; the D is unclear. Trimming left V 2 bases short and J 8 bases short, with 14 bases between. Germline CDR1 reads SGHRS; CDR2 reads YFSETQ. This CDR3 contains 14 residues. CDR3 protein: CASSLEPPAYEQFF. Written as DNA, the CDR3 is TGCGCCAGCAGCTTAGAACCGCCGGCCTATGAGCAGTTCTTC.

The chain links TRBV14 to TRBJ1-1, with D possibly being TRBD1 (6 bases). Trimming removed 4 bases at V and 5 bases at J, with 11 bases between. This CDR3 is built from 13 residues. Germline CDR1 and CDR2: SGHDN and FVKESK. Here the CDR3 DNA reads TGTGCCAGCAGCCTCCAAAGGGGGACTGAAGCTTTCTTT. Translation: CASSLQRGTEAFF.

The rearrangement links TRBV5-1 to TRBJ1-1; 7 positions agree with TRBD1. Germline V CDR1 and CDR2: SGHRS, YFSETQ. This CDR3 is 15 amino acids long. J was trimmed by 3 bases and V by 4 bases; bases with no gene match: 9. CDR3: CASSLMTGRDTEAFF. The CDR3 DNA sequence: TGCGCCAGCAGCCTTATGACAGGGCGAGACACTGAAGCTTTCTTT.

CDR3 sequence: CASSVRLGDTQYF. The CDR3 bases are TGTGCCAGCAGCGTCCGTCTGGGAGATACGCAGTATTTT. This chain joins TRBV9 and TRBJ2-3, with D hard to call. The CDR3 loop spans 13 amino acids. Trimming left V 2 bases short and J 5 bases short, with 9 bases between. Germline loops: CDR1 SGDLS, CDR2 YYNGEE.

The V gene is TRBV10-2, the J gene TRBJ2-7; D might be TRBD1 (5 bases). Germline V lookup: CDR1 WSHSY, CDR2 SAAADI. The V gene lost 6 bases and the J gene lost 0 bases, with 9 bases spanning the gap. The CDR3 is 13 residues long. The CDR3 nucleotides are TGCGCCAGCAGACAGGTTGGCTCCTACGAGCAGTACTTC. This sequence encodes CASRQVGSYEQYF.

J is TRBJ2-6 and V is TRBV4-1; 7 bases map to TRBD1. Germline CDR1 is MGHRA and CDR2 is YSYEKL. Trimming cost V 4 bases and J 0 bases; bases outside gene matches: 6. This CDR3 has 17 amino acids. CDR3 sequence (DNA): TGCGCCAGCAGCCCCGGGACAGCCCTCTCTGGGGCCAACGTCCTGACTTTC. Translation: CASSPGTALSGANVLTF.

This chain joins TRBV7-6 and TRBJ2-7; maybe TRBD1 (6 bases). V dropped 5 bases and J dropped 4 bases, with 15 bases sitting between them. Germline values: CDR1 SGHVS, CDR2 FNYEAQ. This CDR3 region has 14 residues. CDR3 coding DNA: TGTGCCAGCAGCCCTACGACAGGCTGGTACGAGCAGTACTTC. It specifies CASSPTTGWYEQYF.

This chain uses TRBV5-1 with TRBJ2-7; possibly TRBD2 for D (5 bases). Looked up from germline, CDR1 is SGHRS and CDR2 is YFSETQ. This CDR3 contains 13 residues. Deletions cut 5 bases from V and 5 bases from J, with 14 bases between. CDR3 protein: CASSSGPGDEQYF. CDR3 nucleotide sequence: TGCGCCAGCAGTTCCGGGCCCGGGGACGAGCAGTACTTC.

The rearrangement uses TRBV6-4 and TRBJ2-3; either TRBD1 or TRBD2 may fit D (6 bases each). V was trimmed by 5 bases and J by 6 bases, leaving 18 bases between them. This CDR3 has 15 amino acids. Germline V gene data show CDR1 as MRHNA and CDR2 as SNTAGT. CDR3 protein: CASSSGFERGDTQYF. CDR3 in DNA: TGTGCCAGCAGTAGCGGGTTCGAGAGGGGGGATACGCAGTATTTT.

The chain couples TRBV5-1 to TRBJ2-3; 10 bases fit TRBD2. Germline V gene sequence: CDR1 SGHRS, CDR2 YFSETQ. V lost 4 bases and J lost 4; bases outside the gene matches: 6. The CDR3 is 15 amino acids. CDR3 region: CASSPSGGAADTQYF. As DNA, the CDR3 is TGCGCCAGCAGCCCCAGCGGGGGGGCTGCAGATACGCAGTATTTT.

The rearrangement joins TRBV9 to TRBJ1-3; the D is unclear. Between the trimmed V and J ends, which lost 0 bases and 0 bases, there was a span of 10 bases. Germline values: CDR1 SGDLS, CDR2 YYNGEE. This CDR3 is built from 16 residues. Here the CDR3 DNA reads TGTGCCAGCAGCGTAGGTCAGGTCCTCTCTGGAAACACCATATATTTT. Protein product: CASSVGQVLSGNTIYF.

This chain uses TRBV5-1 with TRBJ1-1; the D gene is possibly TRBD1 (5 bases). The V end lost 3 bases, the J end lost 7 bases, and 19 bases lay between the germline ends. The CDR3 totals 15 residues. The germline V gene encodes CDR1 SGHRS and CDR2 YFSETQ. The CDR3 region has the DNA TGCGCCAGCAGCTCAAATTACAACGGGGCGGGTGAAGCTTTCTTT. Protein product: CASSSNYNGAGEAFF.

The chain uses TRBV19 and TRBJ1-3, with no clear D. Trimming removed 0 bases at V and 2 bases at J, with 8 bases between. CDR3 length equals 15 residues. Germline V gene sequence: CDR1 LNHDA, CDR2 SQIVND (reference sequence). In nucleotides, the CDR3 is TGTGCCAGTAGTATAGAAGTCCGAGCTGGAAACACCATATATTTT. This sequence encodes CASSIEVRAGNTIYF. The variable domain in full, with the rest retrieved from reference TRBV19 and TRBJ1-3, is DGGITQSPKYLFRKEGQNVTLSCEQNLNHDAMYWYRQDPGQGLRLIYYSQIVNDFQKGDIAEGYSVSREKKESFPLTVTSAQKNPTAFYLCASSIEVRAGNTIYFGEGSWLTVV.

The chain carries TRBV29-1 and TRBJ2-7; 8 bases are shared with TRBD2. There are 14 residues in the CDR3. CDR1 and CDR2 (germline): SQVTM, ANQGSEA. Trimming took 6 bases from V and 0 from J; bases not matched to a gene: 7. This CDR3 reads CSVRILAASYEQYF. Written as DNA, the CDR3 is TGCAGCGTGCGGATACTAGCGGCCTCCTACGAGCAGTACTTC.

V usage is TRBV7-9 and J usage is TRBJ1-2, with 8 bases aligning to TRBD1. This CDR3 region has 17 residues. Germline trimming cut 5 bases from V and 0 bases from J; bases unmatched to any gene: 11. Looked up from germline, CDR1 is SEHNR and CDR2 is FQNEAQ (reference sequence). The CDR3 DNA sequence: TGTGCCAGCAGCCCCTCACTCAGGGACAGGCCTAACTATGGCTACACCTTC. This gives the protein CASSPSLRDRPNYGYTF.

The chain joins TRBV29-1 to TRBJ1-2, with D perhaps TRBD1 (5 bases). Trimming removed 7 bases at V and 0 bases at J, with 12 bases between. Germline assignment: CDR1 SQVTM and CDR2 ANQGSEA. CDR3 size: 13 residues. The CDR3, as DNA: TGCAGCGCCGCCGGGGGGGCTAACTATGGCTACACCTTC. This gives the protein CSAAGGANYGYTF.

V is TRBV28 and J is TRBJ1-4; 11 bases are shared with TRBD1. This CDR3 is 14 amino acids long. Germline CDR1 is MDHEN and CDR2 is SYDVKM. V was clipped by 10 bases and J by 8 bases; unmatched bases: 9. The CDR3 loop is CATHRGQGAEKLFF. The CDR3, as DNA: TGTGCCACCCACCGTGGACAGGGGGCGGAAAAACTGTTTTTT. Looking up the rest from reference TRBV28 and TRBJ1-4 gives the full variable domain: DVKVTQSSRYLVKRTGEKVFLECVQDMDHENMFWYRQDPGLGLRLIYFSYDVKMKEKGDIPEGYSVSREKKERFSLILESASTNQTSMYLCATHRGQGAEKLFFGSGTQLSVL.

The chain combines TRBV12-2 with TRBJ1-5. TRBV12-2 represents a pseudogene. The CDR3 is 15 amino acids. CDR3 in DNA: TGTGCAAGTCGCTTAATCGGCAGGAGAGATCAGCCCCAGCATTTT. Translated: CASRLIGRRDQPQHF.